These T cell receptor beta chains were read from a single sample in a study of a mutant IDH1 vaccine in newly diagnosed glioma. Sequencing was performed with immunoSEQ multiplex PCR; in TCRdb, only in-frame clones are kept and a portion is missing. The data hold about 56,000 clones, with 75% to 90% observed a single time. For these TCRs, the target antigens are not known. The source was PBMCs, collected from a glioma patient whose treatment included an IDH1 peptide vaccine. These receptors were obtained from a woman aged 45-65 years with glioma. Both conserved end residues are part of each CDR3. A D gene is named only where the DNA matches it firmly. Part of the rows lack a size; the others show once, few, many or a class for expanded clones.

TRBJ2-7	NA	TRBV4-1	NA	15	CASSPADRVSYEQYF	TGCGCCAGCAGCCCAGCGGACAGAGTCTCCTACGAGCAGTACTTC
TRBJ2-7	NA	TRBV12-5	NA	12	CASGLEVGEQYF	TGTGCTAGTGGTTTGGAAGTAGGCGAGCAGTACTTC
TRBJ1-2	NA	TRBV18	NA	13	CASSPSRNYGYTF	TGTGCCAGCTCACCAAGTAGGAACTATGGCTACACCTTC
TRBJ2-1	NA	TRBV5-6	NA	12	CASSLPPAEQFF	TGTGCCAGCAGCTTGCCCCCCGCTGAGCAGTTCTTC
TRBJ1-5	once	TRBV5-6	NA	13	CASSPGWGQPQHF	TGTGCCAGCAGCCCAGGGTGGGGTCAGCCCCAGCATTTT
TRBJ1-2	NA	TRBV2	NA	13	CASKGDYNYGYTF	TGTGCCAGCAAAGGGGATTATAACTATGGCTACACCTTC
TRBJ2-7	NA	TRBV5-4	NA	15	CASSLGGTQVVEQYF	TGTGCCAGCAGCTTGGGGGGTACCCAGGTAGTGGAGCAGTACTTC
TRBJ1-4	once	TRBV5-4	TRBD1	14	CASTPGGGSEKLFF	TGTGCCAGCACCCCAGGAGGGGGCAGTGAAAAACTGTTTTTT
TRBJ1-1	NA	TRBV6-5	NA	13	CACRTAGSTEAFF	TGTGCCTGCCGGACGGCGGGGAGCACTGAAGCTTTCTTT
TRBJ1-3	NA	TRBV6-5	NA	15	CASSYSEGSGNTIYF	TGTGCCAGCAGTTACTCAGAAGGCTCTGGAAACACCATATATTTT
TRBJ2-7	NA	TRBV5-1	TRBD2	20	CASSLRSHRLLSGGRNEQYF	TGCGCCAGCAGCTTACGGTCCCACCGTCTACTGAGCGGGGGGCGGAACGAGCAGTACTTC
TRBJ2-5	NA	TRBV20-1	TRBD1	11	CSARQGETQYF	TGCAGTGCGAGACAGGGGGAGACCCAGTACTTC
TRBJ1-4	NA	TRBV5-1	NA	17	CASSLGGTVGWGEKLFF	TGCGCCAGCAGCTTGGGGGGGACCGTCGGTTGGGGTGAAAAACTGTTTTTT
TRBJ1-2	NA	TRBV7-3	NA	14	CASSSRAADHGYTF	TGTGCCAGCAGCTCCCGGGCGGCGGACCATGGCTACACCTTC
TRBJ1-6	few	TRBV6-6	NA	13	CASSSREGSPLHF	TGTGCCAGCAGTTCCAGGGAGGGCTCACCCCTCCACTTT
TRBJ2-5	NA	TRBV1	NA	16	CTSSQDWVQENETQYF	TGCACCAGCAGCCAAGATTGGGTACAAGAAAATGAGACCCAGTACTTC
TRBJ2-1	NA	TRBV7-7	TRBD2	16	CASSLGGGSKNNEQFF	TGTGCCAGCAGCTTAGGGGGGGGGAGTAAAAACAATGAGCAGTTCTTC
TRBJ1-4	NA	TRBV2	NA	15	CASSASGTPNEKLFF	TGTGCCAGCAGCGCCTCCGGGACACCTAATGAAAAACTGTTTTTT
TRBJ1-5	few	TRBV6-6	NA	12	CASAVSNQPQHF	TGTGCCAGCGCTGTGAGCAATCAGCCCCAGCATTTT
TRBJ1-6	few	TRBV11-2	TRBD1	15	CASSLETGNNSPLHF	TGTGCCAGCAGCTTAGAGACAGGGAATAATTCACCCCTCCACTTT
TRBJ2-5	NA	TRBV6-1	TRBD1	14	CASSDTGGVETQYF	TGTGCCAGCAGTGATACAGGGGGCGTGGAGACCCAGTACTTC
TRBJ2-7	NA	TRBV27	TRBD1	13	CASSLQGANEQYF	TGTGCCAGCAGTTTACAGGGGGCCAACGAGCAGTACTTC
TRBJ2-3	NA	TRBV5-4	TRBD2	15	CASSRSGVGTDTQYF	TGTGCCAGCAGCCGTAGCGGGGTGGGCACAGATACGCAGTATTTT
TRBJ2-5	NA	TRBV5-4	NA	13	CASSPPGQETQYF	TGTGCCAGCAGTCCGCCGGGCCAAGAGACCCAGTACTTC
TRBJ1-1	few	TRBV4-2	NA	15	CASSQDGGVLTEAFF	TGTGCCAGCAGCCAAGACGGAGGAGTACTCACTGAAGCTTTCTTT
TRBJ2-2	NA	TRBV7-9	NA	13	CASSSMTTGELFF	TGTGCCAGCAGCTCGATGACAACCGGGGAGCTGTTTTTT
TRBJ2-3	once	TRBV7-2	TRBD2	17	CASSLLPRTSGGDTQYF	TGTGCCAGCAGCCTACTACCCCGGACTAGCGGGGGGGATACGCAGTATTTT
TRBJ2-7	NA	TRBV7-6	NA	11	CASSDTYEQYF	TGTGCCAGCAGCGACACGTACGAGCAGTACTTC
TRBJ2-5	NA	TRBV6-1	TRBD1	14	CASSVLDRGGTQYF	TGTGCCAGCAGTGTTCTGGACAGGGGGGGGACCCAGTACTTC
TRBJ2-1	NA	TRBV18	TRBD2	14	CASSPSGADNEQFF	TGTGCCAGCTCACCTAGCGGGGCTGACAATGAGCAGTTCTTC
TRBJ2-3	NA	TRBV28	NA	12	CASSLSTDTQYF	TGTGCTAGCTCCCTGAGCACAGATACGCAGTATTTT
TRBJ1-1	few	TRBV5-1	NA	13	CASSSQTNTEAFF	TGCGCCAGCAGCTCCCAAACGAACACTGAAGCTTTCTTT
TRBJ1-2	few	TRBV6-1	NA	16	CASSEGRGGGGFGYTF	TGTGCCAGCAGTGAAGGCCGCGGGGGAGGGGGGTTTGGCTACACCTTC
TRBJ2-2	NA	TRBV18	NA	12	CASSPPHGELFF	TGTGCCAGCTCACCCCCCCACGGGGAGCTGTTTTTT
TRBJ1-6	NA	TRBV27	TRBD1	16	CASSPRQGSYNSPLHF	TGTGCCAGCAGTCCCCGACAGGGCTCCTATAATTCACCCCTCCACTTT
TRBJ2-5	once	TRBV5-1	NA	13	CASSFGGAETQYF	TGCGCCAGCAGCTTTGGAGGGGCCGAGACCCAGTACTTC
TRBJ2-7	NA	TRBV6-5	TRBD2	16	CASSYSMASGGYEQYF	TGTGCCAGCAGTTACTCGATGGCTAGCGGGGGGTACGAGCAGTACTTC
TRBJ2-7	NA	TRBV30	NA	14	CAWSVGGGPYEQYF	TGTGCCTGGAGTGTAGGTGGGGGCCCCTACGAGCAGTACTTC
TRBJ1-4	NA	TRBV18	NA	14	CASSKGKANEKLFF	TGTGCCAGCTCCAAGGGAAAGGCTAATGAAAAACTGTTTTTT
TRBJ2-1	NA	TRBV5-1	NA	14	CASSLGLADNEQFF	TGCGCCAGCAGCTTGGGTCTAGCCGACAATGAGCAGTTCTTC
TRBJ1-5	few	TRBV19	NA	15	CASSFWSRGEQPQHF	TGTGCCAGTAGTTTCTGGAGCAGGGGTGAACAGCCCCAGCATTTT
TRBJ2-7	NA	TRBV19	NA	13	CASSIRQSYEQYF	TGTGCCAGTAGTATTCGTCAGTCCTACGAGCAGTACTTC
TRBJ2-1	NA	TRBV7-2	TRBD1	15	CASSHDRGLYNEQFF	TGTGCCAGCAGCCACGACAGGGGGCTCTACAATGAGCAGTTCTTC
TRBJ2-3	NA	TRBV6-4	TRBD1	16	CASSDSETGQTDTQYF	TGTGCCAGCAGTGACTCGGAGACAGGGCAGACAGATACGCAGTATTTT
TRBJ1-6	NA	TRBV5-4	NA	14	CASSLWGYNSPLHF	TGTGCCAGCAGCTTGTGGGGGTATAATTCACCCCTCCACTTT
TRBJ2-1	NA	TRBV19	NA	16	CASSIGGRPLYNEQFF	TGTGCCAGTAGTATAGGAGGGCGGCCCCTATACAATGAGCAGTTCTTC
TRBJ2-5	NA	TRBV7-2	TRBD2	16	CASSSGTSMGGETQYF	TGTGCCAGCAGCTCTGGGACTAGCATGGGAGGCGAGACCCAGTACTTC
TRBJ1-5	NA	TRBV19	NA	16	CASSRPAGEGNQPQHF	TGTGCCAGTAGCCGTCCTGCAGGTGAGGGCAATCAGCCCCAGCATTTT
TRBJ2-7	NA	TRBV9	NA	15	CASSVAVGQTYEQYF	TGTGCCAGCAGCGTAGCGGTGGGGCAGACCTACGAGCAGTACTTC
TRBJ2-3	NA	TRBV9	TRBD2	19	CASSPPFGLAGPSTDTQYF	TGTGCCAGCAGCCCCCCCTTTGGGCTAGCGGGGCCTAGCACAGATACGCAGTATTTT
TRBJ2-3	NA	TRBV7-7	NA	15	CASSVGERTTDTQYF	TGTGCCAGCAGCGTGGGGGAGAGGACTACAGATACGCAGTATTTT
TRBJ2-3	NA	TRBV5-4	NA	15	CASSFRQRGSDTQYF	TGTGCCAGCAGCTTCAGACAACGGGGCTCAGATACGCAGTATTTT
TRBJ2-3	NA	TRBV9	TRBD2	23	CASSVNIASGLLAGDPSTDTQYF	TGTGCCAGCAGCGTGAACATTGCATCAGGGCTCCTAGCGGGGGACCCAAGCACAGATACGCAGTATTTT
TRBJ1-5	NA	TRBV19	NA	13	CASSIDWNQPQHF	TGTGCCAGTAGTATAGATTGGAATCAGCCCCAGCATTTT
TRBJ2-1	NA	TRBV19	NA	20	CASSIDSTARARPSYNEQFF	TGTGCCAGTAGTATAGATTCAACGGCCAGGGCTCGCCCTTCATACAATGAGCAGTTCTTC